The source of this T cell receptor beta chain is a study of CD8 T cells in ankylosing spondylitis. Germline V CDR1 and CDR2: KGHSH, LQKENI. V was pared by 0 bases and J by 3 bases, with 4 bases of the junction left unmatched. This CDR3 region has 15 residues. TCRdb itself ran the 5' RACE reads through MiXCR, one entry per CDR3 protein. This table holds 210,000 or so distinct CDR3 sequences, 20% to 30% found once. Material for sequencing was blood, either unsorted or a sorted T cell fraction (not recorded which). The receptor was derived from a male donor with ankylosing spondylitis or in good health (not recorded which). This chain connects TRBV18 to TRBJ1-2; 7 nucleotides match TRBD1. The DNA of the CDR3 is TGTGCCAGCTCACCACCTGGGGGGACAGACTATGGCTACACCTTC. As protein: CASSPPGGTDYGYTF.